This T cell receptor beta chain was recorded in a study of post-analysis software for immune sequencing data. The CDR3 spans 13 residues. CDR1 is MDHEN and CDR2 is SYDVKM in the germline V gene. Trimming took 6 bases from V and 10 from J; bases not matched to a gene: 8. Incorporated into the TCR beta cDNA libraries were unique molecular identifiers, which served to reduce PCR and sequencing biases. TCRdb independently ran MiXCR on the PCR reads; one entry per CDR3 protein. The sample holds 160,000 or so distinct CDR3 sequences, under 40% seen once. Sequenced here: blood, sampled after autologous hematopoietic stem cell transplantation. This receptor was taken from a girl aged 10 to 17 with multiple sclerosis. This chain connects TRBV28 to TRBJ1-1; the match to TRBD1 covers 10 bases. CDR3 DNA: TGTGCCAGCAGCCCCGGGACAGGGGTTTTAGCTTTCTTT. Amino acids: CASSPGTGVLAFF.